This TCR beta chain emerged from a study of T cell responses to AZD1222 COVID-19 vaccine. Study-wide points: The CD4 TCRs associated with vaccination extended across spike and predominated at 160-218 and 743-854.

Using immunoSEQ multiplex PCR, the repertoire was profiled, and TCRdb retains in-frame clones only, with some absent. The table lists over 65,000 clones, 86% of them singletons. Trimming took 8 bases from V and 3 from J; bases not matched to a gene: 9. The CDR3 consists of 14 residues. Germline loops: CDR1 MNHEY, CDR2 SVGAGI. For this clone: No antigen is known for it.

The source was peripheral blood, collected on day 0 of AZD1222 vaccination. This clonotype originated in an adult in good health. This sequence joins TRBV6-5 and TRBJ2-7; 8 bases agree with TRBD1. CDR3 amino acids: CASLPDRVYYEQYF. For the CDR3, the DNA is TGTGCCAGCTTGCCGGACAGGGTTTACTACGAGCAGTACTTC.